The T cell receptor beta chain under discussion was sequenced for a study of blood T cell repertoires in COVID-19. Background on the study: Spain, Italy and the United States supplied samples that represented acute and convalescent COVID-19. From T cells, B-cell-depleted T cells, or PBMCs came the material, which was cDNA or gDNA.

Profiled with immunoSEQ multiplex PCR; TCRdb holds only in-frame clones, not every one. The table lists around 150,000 clones, about nine tenths of them singletons. This TCR came from a man between 45 and 60 years old with active COVID-19. Sequences were obtained from peripheral blood.

The CDR3 loop is CASRAESYRVVDEQFF. In nucleotides, the CDR3 is TGTGCCAGTAGGGCCGAGTCGTACAGGGTAGTCGATGAGCAGTTCTTC. The V and J genes are TRBV19 and TRBJ2-1; perhaps TRBD1 as D (6 bases). The CDR3 contains 16 residues. Trimming left V 6 bases short and J 8 bases short, with 23 bases between. Germline loops: CDR1 LNHDA, CDR2 SQIVND (reference sequence).